The sequence of this TCR beta chain was determined in a study of T cell repertoires in cytomegalovirus infection. Study context: Both a matching HLA type and CMV infection were indicated by public TCR beta signatures.

This clonotype has a count of ten or more. The antigen is not known. TCRdb redid the calling of the reads with MiXCR, one entry per CDR3 protein. The sample lists some 220,000 distinct CDR3 sequences; 10% to 15% were seen once. The V gene's germline CDR1 is SGHTA and CDR2 FQGNSA. This CDR3 has 14 residues. V gave up 5 bases and J gave up 4 bases, with 12 bases separating them. Study-wide results and limits: It was HLA-C-restricted CMV-specific TCR beta clonotypes that dominated the response ex vivo. Identification of carriers of CMV plus the relevant HLA was achieved through cumulative public TCR beta family frequency.

This chain links TRBV7-2 with TRBJ1-3; tentative D call: TRBD1 (5 bases). This sequence originates from a human donor in good health (CMV status not recorded). Some clones in this sample may be carry-over from other donors' samples. Sequenced material: PBMCs. This CDR3 is CASSPGVSGNTIYF. In DNA, the CDR3 is TGTGCCAGCAGCCCGGGGGTCTCGGGAAACACCATATATTTT. Combining the CDR3 with reference TRBV7-2 and TRBJ1-3 gives the whole variable domain GAGVSQSPSNKVTEKGKDVELRCDPISGHTALYWYRQSLGQGLEFLIYFQGNSAPDKSGLPSDRFSAERTGGSVSTLTIQRTQQEDSAVYLCASSPGVSGNTIYFGEGSWLTVV.